This TCR beta chain came from a study of blood T cell repertoires in COVID-19. The wider study: Samples came from the United States, Italy and Spain, spanning acute and convalescent COVID-19. Sample material is recorded as cDNA or gDNA derived from T cells, B-cell-depleted T cells, or PBMCs.

Original data processing: Reference gene primer amplification gave nucleated cell count estimates. Profiled with immunoSEQ multiplex PCR; TCRdb holds only in-frame clones, not every one. That table furnishes V, J and clone size, whereas the DNA furnished D and trimming. In the table there are some 150,000 clones, about 85% of which are singletons. V was trimmed by 0 bases and J by 6 bases, leaving 12 bases between them. Germline V gene lookup returns CDR1 MNHNS and CDR2 SASEGT. CDR3 size: 14 residues. This sequence originates from a woman of 80 years or more in a cohort sampled during active or convalescent COVID-19. This chain connects TRBV6-1 to TRBJ2-7, with D perhaps matching TRBD2 (5 bases). Material: peripheral blood. CDR3 nucleotide sequence: TGTGCCAGCAGTGAAGCCCTAGCTCAACCCGAGCAGTACTTC. Translated, it gives CASSEALAQPEQYF.